Below, 21 T cell receptor beta chains from the same sample are listed, as sequenced in a study of Graves' ophthalmopathy and Graves' hyperthyroidism. Beta-chain TCR CDR3 regions were amplified from RNA transcripts. The first-round RT-PCR employed HTBI primers together with the Qiagen OneStep RT-PCR kit. A multiplex PCR was then performed as the second round. TCRdb redid the calling of the multiplex PCR reads with MiXCR, one entry per CDR3 protein. This sample yields roughly 410,000 distinct CDR3 sequences, of which approximately 15% are seen a single time; roughly 7% belongs to the top ten. Sequenced material: peripheral blood. The receptors shown here come from a woman aged 18-29 years with stable Graves' hyperthyroidism.

There are many counts of this clonotype. This chain uses TRBV10-2 with TRBJ1-2, with D unresolved. V dropped 4 bases and J dropped 5 bases, with 11 bases sitting between them. The CDR3 covers 13 residues. The germline V gene encodes CDR1 WSHSY and CDR2 SAAADI. This chain's CDR3 is CASSVDATYGYTF. CDR3 nucleotides: TGCGCCAGCAGTGTGGATGCCACATATGGCTACACCTTC.

A few counts support this clonotype. The chain carries TRBV5-8 and TRBJ1-2; 7 nucleotides align to TRBD1. The J segment lost 8 bases and the V segment lost 4 bases, leaving 11 bases of the junction unmatched. This CDR3 comprises 14 residues. In germline, CDR1 is SGHTS, CDR2 YDEGEE. CDR3 region: CASSPDRQPGGYTF. The CDR3 region has the DNA TGTGCCAGCAGCCCGGACAGGCAGCCCGGGGGCTACACCTTC.

Concerning this clonotype itself: This CDR3 fails to terminate in the conserved phenylalanine or tryptophan, so it likely reflects a read error. The chain carries TRBV6-1 and TRBJ2-5; D call uncertain. The length of the CDR3 is 9 residues. Per germline, CDR1 MNHNS and CDR2 SASEGT. The V gene lost 6 bases and the J gene lost 9 bases, with 5 bases spanning the gap. In nucleotides, the CDR3 is TGTGCCAGCAGCTGGTCCCAGTACTAC. Its protein is CASSWSQYY.

Turning to this clonotype: A read error may explain this, as a much larger clone is one base away. J is TRBJ1-1 and V is TRBV19, with a weak D call TRBD1 (6 bases). The V gene's germline CDR1 is LNHDA and CDR2 SQIVND (reference sequence). The V gene lost 2 bases and the J gene lost 1 base, with 11 bases spanning the gap. The CDR3 extends over 15 amino acids. The CDR3 sequence: CASSIPGHSNTEAFF. CDR3 bases: TGTGCCAGTAGTATACCGGGACACTCGAACACTGAAGCTTTCTTT. Together with reference TRBV19 and TRBJ1-1, the CDR3 gives the full variable domain: DGGITQSPKYLFRKEGQNVTLSCEQNLNHDAMYWYRQDPGQGLRLIYYSQIVNDFQKGDIAEGYSVSREKKESFPLTVTSAQKNPTAFYLCASSIPGHSNTEAFFGQGTRLTVV.

On this clonotype: This sequence may be a read error, since a much larger clone differs from it by one base. The CDR3 DNA sequence: TGCAGCGCTCGGAGGTGGAGCACTGAAGCTTTCTTT. Protein product: CSARRWSTEAFF. The V gene is TRBV29-1, the J gene TRBJ1-1, with D unresolved. Deletions cut 7 bases from V and 4 bases from J, with 13 bases between. The germline CDR1 and CDR2 sequences are SQVTM and ANQGSEA. This CDR3 has 12 residues.

This clonotype was counted at least ten times. V is TRBV7-2 and J is TRBJ2-2; D is unresolved. With 10 bases removed from V and 3 bases from J, the gap between germline ends came to 6 bases. The germline gives CDR1 SGHTA, CDR2 FQGNSA. This CDR3 is 11 amino acids long. DNA for the CDR3: TGTGCCACCTGGGACACCGGGGAGCTGTTTTTT. This encodes CATWDTGELFF.

This clonotype was seen many times. The gene calls are TRBV5-1 and TRBJ2-7, with D maybe TRBD2 (6 bases). Germline CDR1 is SGHRS and CDR2 is YFSETQ. This CDR3 has 15 residues. Between the trimmed V and J ends, which lost 4 bases and 5 bases, there was a span of 19 bases. CDR3 sequence: CASSPGGSGLNEQYF. CDR3 nucleotides: TGCGCCAGCAGCCCAGGAGGGTCCGGCCTAAACGAGCAGTACTTC.

Regarding this clonotype: In this CDR3 the conserved last residue, phenylalanine or tryptophan, is missing, so a read error is likely. The J gene is TRBJ2-5, the V gene TRBV12-3 or TRBV12-4, with 10 bases matching TRBD2. This CDR3 spans 16 amino acids. The CDR3 spells CASSSSAGGRQESQYY. The CDR3, as DNA: TGTGCCAGCAGCTCGTCAGCGGGGGGGCGACAAGAGTCCCAGTACTAC.

V usage is TRBV4-2 and J usage is TRBJ2-2; D unresolved. In germline, CDR1 is LGHNA, CDR2 YNFKEQ. V was trimmed by 5 bases and J by 7 bases, leaving 11 bases between them. CDR3 length equals 13 residues. The CDR3 region is CASSDKLNGELFF. The DNA of the CDR3 is TGTGCCAGCAGCGACAAATTGAACGGGGAGCTGTTTTTT.

The chain couples TRBV12-5 to TRBJ1-2; perhaps TRBD1 as D (5 bases). CDR3 size: 13 residues. V lost 3 bases and J 4 bases, leaving 9 bases between the germline ends. From germline, CDR1 is LGHNT and CDR2 FRNRAP. CDR3 bases: TGTGCTAGTGGTTTAGGGGAGCTCTATGGCTACACCTTC. This codes for CASGLGELYGYTF.

This clonotype was counted between two and nine times. The chain employs TRBV11-2 and TRBJ2-7, with 8 bases lining up with TRBD1. Looked up from germline, CDR1 is SGHAT and CDR2 is FQNNGV. The J segment lost 2 bases and the V segment lost 0 bases, leaving 3 bases of the junction unmatched. This CDR3 comprises 15 residues. CDR3: CASSLEQGVPYEQYF. Here the CDR3 DNA reads TGTGCCAGCAGCTTAGAACAGGGGGTTCCCTACGAGCAGTACTTC.

This clonotype showed up many times. The J gene is TRBJ1-6, the V gene TRBV15; 8 bases fit TRBD1. This CDR3 is 13 amino acids long. Germline V gives CDR1 LNHNV, CDR2 YYDKDF (reference sequence). The V gene end was trimmed by 7 bases and the J gene end by 8 bases; junction bases not matched to a gene: 4. The CDR3 DNA sequence: TGTGCCACCACGGACAGGGAGGATTCACCCCTCCACTTT. Its translation is CATTDREDSPLHF.

The table lists this clonotype with many counts. The gene calls are TRBV2 and TRBJ2-5; TRBD2 agrees at 11 bases. Per the germline V gene, CDR1 is SNHLY and CDR2 is FYNNEI. J gave up 1 base and V 6 bases, and 4 bases lay outside the gene matches. This CDR3 region has 15 residues. CDR3 nucleotides: TGTGCCAGCAGGGATCTAGCGGGGGGCCAAGAGACCCAGTACTTC. Translated: CASRDLAGGQETQYF.

This clonotype was detected ten times or more. This sequence joins TRBV7-2 and TRBJ1-2; D ambiguous. V was clipped by 3 bases and J by 0 bases, with 20 bases between them. This CDR3 contains 18 residues. CDR1 SGHTA and CDR2 FQGNSA come from the germline V gene. The CDR3 DNA reads TGTGCCAGCAGCTTTGGGTACCAATCTTCTCGGACTAACTATGGCTACACCTTC. It encodes CASSFGYQSSRTNYGYTF.

The chain combines TRBV7-9 with TRBJ2-5, with D maybe TRBD2 (5 bases). The CDR3 is 13 amino acids. Germline CDR1 SEHNR, CDR2 FQNEAQ (reference sequence). V was trimmed by 6 bases and J by 2 bases, leaving 10 bases between them. The CDR3 here is CASRSTRQETQYF. Here the CDR3 DNA reads TGTGCCAGCAGGTCCACTAGACAAGAGACCCAGTACTTC.

This clonotype has at least ten counts. This sequence joins TRBV11-3 and TRBJ2-5; 9 bases align to TRBD1. Looked up from germline, CDR1 is SGHNT and CDR2 is YENEEA. This CDR3 spans 14 amino acids. Germline trimming cut 3 bases from V and 3 bases from J; bases unmatched to any gene: 2. DNA of the CDR3: TGTGCCAGCAGCTTCCGGGACAGGGAAGAGACCCAGTACTTC. Its protein product is CASSFRDREETQYF.

This clonotype appeared many times. V usage is TRBV10-3 and J usage is TRBJ2-5; possibly TRBD1 for D (6 bases). V dropped 3 bases and J dropped 7 bases, with 24 bases sitting between them. The CDR3 is 17 residues long. The germline CDR1 and CDR2 sequences are ENHRY and SYGVKD. The CDR3 sequence: CAISDYRLAQGMGTQYF. The CDR3 coding sequence is TGTGCCATCAGTGATTATCGTCTAGCACAGGGAATGGGGACCCAGTACTTC.

This clonotype was recorded many times. This chain joins TRBV7-2 and TRBJ1-5; TRBD1 matches at 7 bases. Losses at the gene ends were 5 bases for V and 3 bases for J; bases not matched to a gene: 19. CDR1 is SGHTA, CDR2 FQGNSA, per germline. This CDR3 is 19 amino acids long. CDR3 region: CASSNYGTAENTNNQPQHF. In DNA, the CDR3 is TGTGCCAGCAGCAACTACGGGACAGCGGAAAATACAAACAATCAGCCCCAGCATTTT.

This clonotype was detected many times. The rearrangement links TRBV5-1 to TRBJ1-1; 7 bases match TRBD1. The V gene's germline CDR1 is SGHRS and CDR2 YFSETQ. V lost 4 bases and J lost 7; bases outside the gene matches: 4. The CDR3 is made up of 12 amino acids. Written as DNA, the CDR3 is TGCGCCAGCAGCGCCAGGGGGGATGAAGCTTTCTTT. Translated, it gives CASSARGDEAFF.

At least ten counts were recorded for this clonotype. The chain couples TRBV20-1 to TRBJ2-7; D not certain. CDR3 length: 13 amino acids. Trimming removed 5 bases at V and 6 bases at J, with 17 bases between. From germline, CDR1 is DFQATT and CDR2 SNEGSKA (reference sequence). The CDR3 spells CSAARSFGPEQYF. The CDR3 DNA reads as TGCAGTGCTGCGCGGTCCTTCGGACCCGAGCAGTACTTC.

This clonotype was counted only a few times. The rearrangement uses TRBV4-2 and TRBJ2-5; no clear D gene. CDR1 and CDR2 (germline): LGHNA, YNFKEQ. V was clipped by 0 bases and J by 0 bases, with 8 bases between them. The CDR3 spans 15 residues. The CDR3 nucleotides are TGTGCCAGCAGCCAAGATATCCGCTACCAAGAGACCCAGTACTTC. It encodes CASSQDIRYQETQYF.